The 2 T cell receptor beta chains reported below all come from one sample, sequenced in a study of CXCR3-negative and CXCR3-positive naive CD8 T cells. Via 5' RACE with UMI labels, TRB cDNA libraries were prepared. TCRdb reprocessed the 5' RACE reads, with one entry per CDR3 protein and no DNA. This sample's table has some 49,000 distinct CDR3 sequences. Material for sequencing was naive CXCR3- CD8+ T cells from blood. As for subset: CD45RO-CCR7+CD27+CD95- naive CD8+ T cells lacking CXCR3 (TNR3-). The receptor set was obtained from a human donor in good health. Some clones in this sample may be carry-over from other donors' samples.

This chain joins TRBV5-1 and TRBJ2-2; the TCRdb call, TRBD1, lacks DNA for checking. The CDR3 is made up of 16 amino acids. Germline lookup yields CDR1 SGHRS and CDR2 YFSETQ. CDR3 protein: CASSLARTIGAGELFF.

Considering frequency, this clonotype is medium-sized (0.01 to 0.1%). The chain carries TRBV6-2 or TRBV6-3 and TRBJ2-1. Germline V CDR1 and CDR2: MNHEY, SVGEGT. The CDR3 covers 14 residues. The CDR3 sequence is CASGTNPGYNEQFF.